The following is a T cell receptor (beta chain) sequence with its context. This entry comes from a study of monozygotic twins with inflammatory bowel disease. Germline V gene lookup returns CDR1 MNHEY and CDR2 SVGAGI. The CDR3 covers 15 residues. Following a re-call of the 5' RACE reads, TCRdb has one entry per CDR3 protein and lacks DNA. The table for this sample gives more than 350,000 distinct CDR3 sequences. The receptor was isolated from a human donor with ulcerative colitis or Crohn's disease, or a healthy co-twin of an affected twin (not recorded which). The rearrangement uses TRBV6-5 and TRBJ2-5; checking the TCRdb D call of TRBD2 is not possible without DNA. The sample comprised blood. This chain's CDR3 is CASSYNLAGGETQYF.